The 20 T cell receptor beta chains in this list originate from one sample, sequenced in a study of T cells in Graves' hyperthyroidism and ophthalmopathy (dated by TCRdb to between 2019 and 2020). Library generation was performed with multiplex PCR. The sequencer listed for this sample is Illumina HiSeq 2000. The TCR beta CDR3 regions were amplified from RNA transcripts. For the first round of RT-PCR on the TCR CDR3, the HTBI primer set was used together with the Qiagen OneStep RT-PCR kit. TCRdb applied fastp at Q25 and MiXCR to the public reads, then kept only in-frame beta chains. Each entry merges the rows of one CDR3 protein and shows their most common DNA and genes. The sample table shows around 480,000 distinct CDR3 sequences, and approximately 15% are seen once. Around a sixth of the sample is held by the ten biggest clonotypes. The sequenced sample was blood. These receptors all come from a woman aged 18-35 years with Graves' hyperthyroidism.

In this sample, this clonotype turned up many times. In DNA form, the CDR3 reads TGTGCCAGCAGCGGAGGATACTATGGCTACACCTTC. Amino acids: CASSGGYYGYTF. The gene calls are TRBV9 and TRBJ1-2; no reliable D call. Per germline, CDR1 SGDLS and CDR2 YYNGEE. V shed 3 bases and J shed 3 bases, with 6 bases lying between them. The CDR3 spans 12 residues.

There are many counts of this clonotype. The genes are TRBV20-1 and TRBJ1-2; D not certain. Germline-derived CDR1 and CDR2 are DFQATT and SNEGSKA (reference sequence). Trimming removed 7 bases at V and 5 bases at J, with 5 bases between. This CDR3 has 9 residues. CDR3 protein: CSGGYGYTF. CDR3 sequence (DNA): TGCAGTGGAGGGTATGGCTACACCTTC.

The chain combines TRBV6-5 with TRBJ2-7; D is ambiguous. The CDR3 has 15 residues. V was shortened by 4 bases and J by 4 bases, with 17 bases between the two germline ends. Germline V gene sequence: CDR1 MNHEY, CDR2 SVGAGI. CDR3 region: CASSLVSGGLYEQYV. DNA of the CDR3: TGTGCCAGCAGTTTAGTCTCTGGTGGGCTTTACGAGCAGTACGTC.

The gene calls are TRBV7-3 and TRBJ2-1; 9 bases line up with TRBD2. The V and J ends lost 3 bases and 8 bases, in that order; junction bases with no gene match: 20. There are 19 residues in the CDR3. Looked up from germline, CDR1 is SGHTA and CDR2 is FQGTGA. CDR3 DNA: TGTGCCAGCAGCTTGGGGGCGGGGGGGGGGCGAGGGTCGAGGCATGAGCAGTTCTTC. As protein: CASSLGAGGGRGSRHEQFF.

This clonotype came up a few times. The chain is built from TRBV7-2 and TRBJ2-1; D remains unclear. CDR1 SGHTA and CDR2 FQGNSA come from the germline V gene. The CDR3 runs to 11 residues. Trimming stripped 3 bases from V and 9 bases from J, with 6 bases between. In DNA, the CDR3 is TGTGCCAGCAGCTTGGATAGTGAGCAGTTCTTC. The encoded protein is CASSLDSEQFF.

This clonotype was counted many times. This rearrangement joins TRBV3-1 to TRBJ2-7; D gene unclear. The CDR3 contains 13 residues. V lost 2 bases to trimming and J lost 7 bases, with 12 bases between them. Per the germline V gene, CDR1 is LGHDT and CDR2 is YNNKEL (reference sequence). CDR3 bases: TGTGCCAGCAGCCAAAAAACTCCGTATGAGCAGTACGTC. Translated, it gives CASSQKTPYEQYV.

This clonotype was observed many times. The chain links TRBV25-1 to TRBJ1-1; the D is unclear. Germline CDR1 and CDR2: MGHDK and SYGVNS. Trimming stripped 8 bases from V and 2 bases from J, with 18 bases between. CDR3 length equals 15 residues. The CDR3 nucleotides read TGTGCCAGCCAAAGGACTGCTCTATCAAACACTGAAGCTTTCTTT. This translates into CASQRTALSNTEAFF.

This clonotype has at least ten counts. The CDR3 protein is CASSLGISNQPQHF. CDR3 nucleotides: TGCGCCAGCAGCTTGGGGATTAGCAATCAGCCCCAGCATTTT. V gene TRBV5-1 combines with J gene TRBJ1-5; the D is unclear. Germline assignment: CDR1 SGHRS and CDR2 YFSETQ. The germline V and J ends were trimmed by 0 bases and 0 bases, with 4 bases remaining between them. The CDR3 is made up of 14 amino acids.

This clonotype was counted at least ten times. The gene calls are TRBV29-1 and TRBJ1-3; TRBD1 agrees at 8 bases. V lost 6 bases and J lost 0; bases outside the gene matches: 7. The CDR3 totals 15 residues. Germline CDR1 and CDR2: SQVTM and ANQGSEA. CDR3 region: CSVADRASSGNTIYF. The CDR3, as DNA: TGCAGCGTCGCGGACAGGGCCAGCTCTGGAAACACCATATATTTT.

This clonotype was recorded many times. The V and J genes are TRBV7-2 and TRBJ2-1; D is undetermined. CDR1 and CDR2 from the germline V gene are SGHTA and FQGNSA. The ends were cut back, 1 base at V and 9 bases at J, with 7 bases in the middle. The CDR3 is made up of 12 amino acids. The CDR3 loop reads CASSLETGEQFF. In DNA form, the CDR3 reads TGTGCCAGCAGCTTAGAGACGGGTGAGCAGTTCTTC.

This clonotype was found a few times. V usage is TRBV29-1 and J usage is TRBJ1-1, with D unresolved. V was trimmed by 1 base and J by 3 bases, leaving 9 bases between them. This CDR3 comprises 13 residues. The germline V gene encodes CDR1 SQVTM and CDR2 ANQGSEA. CDR3 residues: CSVEGAGDTEAFF. CDR3 nucleotide sequence: TGCAGCGTTGAAGGGGCCGGAGACACTGAAGCTTTCTTT. The complete variable domain, with remaining parts taken from reference TRBV29-1 and TRBJ1-1, reads SAVISQKPSRDICQRGTSLTIQCQVDSQVTMMFWYRQQPGQSLTLIATANQGSEATYESGFVIDKFPISRPNLTFSTLTVSNMSPEDSSIYLCSVEGAGDTEAFFGQGTRLTVV.

Only a few counts were recorded for this clonotype. The chain employs TRBV6-1 and TRBJ1-4; TRBD1 matches at 7 bases. V gave up 7 bases and J gave up 6 bases; unmatched junction bases: 11. Germline V lookup: CDR1 MNHNS, CDR2 SASEGT. This CDR3 comprises 15 residues. CDR3 loop: CASTNQGGYDEKLFF. The CDR3 DNA reads TGTGCCAGCACCAACCAGGGGGGGTACGATGAAAAACTGTTTTTT.

This clonotype was found many times. This rearrangement joins TRBV27 to TRBJ1-1; a weak D match, TRBD1 (5 bases). Per the germline V gene, CDR1 is MNHEY and CDR2 is SMNVEV (reference sequence). The length of the CDR3 is 15 residues. The ends were cut back, 2 bases at V and 4 bases at J, with 14 bases in the middle. The CDR3 nucleotides read TGTGCCAGCAGTTTACTGCAGGGCCGGGTCACTGAAGCTTTCTTT. This sequence encodes CASSLLQGRVTEAFF.

This clonotype turned up a few times. It may be a read error: a sequence one base away is much more abundant. A read error is likely, as this CDR3 ends without the conserved phenylalanine or tryptophan. J is TRBJ1-2 and V is TRBV15; tentative D call: TRBD1 (5 bases). With 1 base removed from V and 2 bases from J, the gap between germline ends came to 8 bases. The CDR3 consists of 14 residues. Germline CDR1 is LNHNV and CDR2 is YYDKDF (reference sequence). The chain's CDR3 is CATSRARDNYGYTL. The CDR3 DNA follows: TGTGCCACCAGCAGAGCCCGGGACAACTATGGCTACACCCTC.

This clonotype has a count of ten or more. CDR3 region: CASSSSDRNDEQFF. The CDR3 DNA reads TGTGCCAGTAGTTCATCCGACAGGAACGATGAGCAGTTCTTC. The V gene is TRBV19, the J gene TRBJ2-1; possibly TRBD1 for D (6 bases). In germline, CDR1 is LNHDA, CDR2 SQIVND (reference sequence). The CDR3 extends over 14 amino acids. The ends were cut back, 5 bases at V and 8 bases at J, with 16 bases in the middle.

This clonotype was seen many times. This chain uses TRBV4-2 with TRBJ1-1; D gene ambiguous. This CDR3 is built from 14 residues. Germline assignment: CDR1 LGHNA and CDR2 YNFKEQ. Deletions cut 0 bases from V and 6 bases from J, with 11 bases between. The CDR3 region has the DNA TGTGCCAGCAGCCAAGAGAGAGGTGTAGCTGAAGCTTTCTTT. Translated: CASSQERGVAEAFF.

With regard to this clonotype: A read error may be the cause here, since a much bigger clone is one base away. The chain combines TRBV5-1 with TRBJ2-1, with 7 bases fitting TRBD2. The CDR3 consists of 16 residues. CDR1 is SGHRS and CDR2 is YFSETQ in the germline V gene. V lost 3 bases and J lost 9; bases outside the gene matches: 15. The CDR3 sequence: CASSSGGLSGMGEQFF. The CDR3 DNA reads as TGCGCCAGCAGCTCAGGAGGCCTAAGCGGGATGGGTGAGCAGTTCTTC. Using reference TRBV5-1 and TRBJ2-1 for the parts outside the CDR3, the full variable domain is KAGVTQTPRYLIKTRGQQVTLSCSPISGHRSVSWYQQTPGQGLQFLFEYFSETQRNKGNFPGRFSGRQFSNSRSEMNVSTLELGDSALYLCASSSGGLSGMGEQFFGPGTRLTVL.

This clonotype was seen many times. A much larger clonotype is one base distant, so this may be a read error. The chain links TRBV11-2 to TRBJ2-5; D is unclear. Deletions cut 5 bases from V and 5 bases from J, with 15 bases between. This CDR3 region has 14 residues. Germline V CDR1 and CDR2: SGHAT, FQNNGV. CDR3 coding DNA: TGTGCCAGCAGCGTATCAAGGGTCCTTGAGACCCAGTACTTC. It codes for CASSVSRVLETQYF.

This clonotype has at least ten counts. The chain is built from TRBV11-3 and TRBJ2-5, with D unresolved. Germline loops: CDR1 SGHNT, CDR2 YENEEA. The CDR3 totals 14 residues. Between the trimmed V and J ends, which lost 1 base and 0 bases, there was a span of 6 bases. CDR3 region: CASSLAGYQETQYF. The CDR3 nucleotides are TGTGCCAGCAGCTTAGCTGGCTACCAAGAGACCCAGTACTTC.

This clonotype was counted ten times or more. The V call is TRBV24-1, the J call TRBJ2-5, with 7 bases lining up with TRBD1. The CDR3 covers 16 residues. The germline V gene encodes CDR1 KGHDR and CDR2 SFDVKD. V shed 3 bases, J shed 1 base, and the junction held 7 bases outside the gene matches. CDR3 sequence reads: CATSDRPRDSQETQYF. The CDR3 coding sequence is TGTGCCACCAGTGATCGCCCCCGGGACAGCCAAGAGACCCAGTACTTC.